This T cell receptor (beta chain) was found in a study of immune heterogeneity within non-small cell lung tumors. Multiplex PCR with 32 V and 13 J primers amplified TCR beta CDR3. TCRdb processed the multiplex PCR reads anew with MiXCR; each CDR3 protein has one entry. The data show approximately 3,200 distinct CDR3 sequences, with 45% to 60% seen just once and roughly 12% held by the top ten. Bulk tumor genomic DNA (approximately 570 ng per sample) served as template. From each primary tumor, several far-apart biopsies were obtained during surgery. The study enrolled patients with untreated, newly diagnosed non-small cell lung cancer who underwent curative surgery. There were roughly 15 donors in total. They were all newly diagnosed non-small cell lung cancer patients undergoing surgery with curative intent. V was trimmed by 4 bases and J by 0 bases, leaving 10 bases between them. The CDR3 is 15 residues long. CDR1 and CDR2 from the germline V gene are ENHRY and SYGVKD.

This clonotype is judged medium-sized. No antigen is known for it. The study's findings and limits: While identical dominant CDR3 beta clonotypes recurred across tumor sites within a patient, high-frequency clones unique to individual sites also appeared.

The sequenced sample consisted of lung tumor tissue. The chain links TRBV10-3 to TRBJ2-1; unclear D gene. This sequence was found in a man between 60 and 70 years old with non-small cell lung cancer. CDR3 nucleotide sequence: TGTGCCATCAGTGTGATGGAAAACTCCTACAATGAGCAGTTCTTC. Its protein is CAISVMENSYNEQFF.